The next 18 T cell receptor beta chains were all read from a single sample in a study of beta chain features in type 1 diabetes. These receptors have no known antigen. cDNA synthesis used the whole RNA isolate, giving expressed TCRB sequences. Profiling relied on immunoSEQ multiplex PCR, and the TCRdb table lists in-frame clones only, not all of them. The repertoire holds 250,000 to 350,000 clones, with approximately 15% as singletons. Findings and caveats of the study: Among patients with Type 1 diabetes, TCRB CDR3s were moderately but significantly shorter in every one of the four CD4+ subsets.

Sequencing was performed on naive CD4+ T cells from blood. The source of these receptors is a man in his late teens or twenties with type 1 diabetes.

This clone appeared a few times. The chain combines TRBV6-1 with TRBJ1-2, with D uncertain. The V end lost 0 bases, the J end lost 2 bases, and 4 bases lay between the germline ends. This CDR3 contains 13 residues. Germline V gene data show CDR1 as MNHNS and CDR2 as SASEGT. The CDR3 region is CASSEAANYGYTF. The CDR3 nucleotides read TGTGCCAGCAGTGAAGCGGCAAACTATGGCTACACCTTC.

This clone was detected a few times. The junction and the germline gene differ at one end; a read error may be behind it. The chain uses TRBV7-7 and TRBJ2-3, with 10 nucleotides matching TRBD2. Germline CDR1 is SSHAT and CDR2 is FNYEAQ (reference sequence). The length of the CDR3 is 15 residues. CDR3 sequence: CASSLAGVSTDTQYF. CDR3 coding DNA: TGTGCCAGCAGCCTAGCGGGAGTTAGCACAGATACGCAGTATTTT.

This chain connects TRBV6-5 to TRBJ2-1; 8 bases align to TRBD1. The CDR3 has 14 residues. Germline CDR1 MNHEY, CDR2 SVGAGI. The V segment lost 5 bases and the J segment 5 bases; nucleotides outside the gene matches: 5. The CDR3 DNA sequence: TGTGCCAGCAGTGCAGGACAGGGCCACAATGAGCAGTTCTTC. Translation gives CASSAGQGHNEQFF.

A few counts support this clone. The rearrangement uses TRBV30 and TRBJ2-3; TRBD2 matches 11 bases. V shed 8 bases, J shed 2 bases, and the junction held 12 bases outside the gene matches. This CDR3 has 16 amino acids. Germline loops: CDR1 GTSNPN, CDR2 SVGIG (reference sequence). The CDR3 region has the DNA TGTGCCGCAGAACCCGGGACTAGCGGTCTCACAGATACGCAGTATTTT. It translates to CAAEPGTSGLTDTQYF.

The chain joins TRBV6-5 to TRBJ2-6; weak D call: TRBD1 (5 bases). V dropped 6 bases and J dropped 4 bases, with 13 bases sitting between them. CDR1 MNHEY and CDR2 SVGAGI come from the germline V gene. CDR3 size: 15 residues. CDR3: CASRQGYSGANVLTF. CDR3 in DNA: TGTGCCAGCAGGCAGGGTTATTCCGGGGCCAACGTCCTGACTTTC.

V and J are TRBV28 and TRBJ2-5, with D possibly TRBD1 on 6 matching bases. Trimming removed 6 bases at V and 2 bases at J, with 16 bases between. In germline, CDR1 is MDHEN, CDR2 SYDVKM. The length of the CDR3 is 15 residues. The chain's CDR3 is CASRSQGVGQETQYF. The CDR3 nucleotides read TGTGCCAGCAGGTCACAGGGTGTGGGGCAAGAGACCCAGTACTTC.

The V gene is TRBV7-9, the J gene TRBJ2-7; 11 bases fit TRBD2. From germline, CDR1 is SEHNR and CDR2 FQNEAQ (reference sequence). V was pared by 1 base and J by 5 bases, with 7 bases of the junction left unmatched. This CDR3 has 16 residues. CDR3 protein: CASSLGISGGAHEQYF. The CDR3, as DNA: TGTGCCAGCAGCTTAGGAATTAGCGGGGGGGCCCACGAGCAGTACTTC. Variable domain in full (rest from reference TRBV7-9 and TRBJ2-7): DTGVSQNPRHKITKRGQNVTFRCDPISEHNRLYWYRQTLGQGPEFLTYFQNEAQLEKSRLLSDRFSAERPKGSFSTLEIQRTEQGDSAMYLCASSLGISGGAHEQYFGPGTRLTVT.

The sample holds one count of this clone. The chain employs TRBV7-9 and TRBJ2-1; TRBD1 agrees at 7 bases. After removal of 6 bases from V and 0 bases from J, the junction contained 11 bases not matched to a gene. Per the germline V gene, CDR1 is SEHNR and CDR2 is FQNEAQ (reference sequence). The CDR3 spans 17 residues. CDR3 protein: CASSPFEGQSSYNEQFF. The CDR3 DNA is TGTGCCAGCAGTCCTTTTGAGGGACAGAGCTCCTACAATGAGCAGTTCTTC.

This chain joins TRBV6-6 and TRBJ2-6; possibly TRBD1 for D (5 bases). The CDR3 length is 15 residues. Germline V gives CDR1 MNHNY, CDR2 SVGAGI (reference sequence). V lost 4 bases and J lost 4, with 11 bases in between. The CDR3 region has the DNA TGTGCCAGCAGTTTTCGACAGTCCGGGGCCAACGTCCTGACTTTC. Protein sequence: CASSFRQSGANVLTF.

This clone was seen more than once but under ten times. The chain has TRBV7-2 and TRBJ2-7; a possible D gene is TRBD2 (5 bases). Germline CDR1 SGHTA, CDR2 FQGNSA. V lost 3 bases to trimming and J lost 1 base, with 13 bases between them. The CDR3 runs 15 residues. The CDR3 is CASSLGIALSYEQYF. CDR3 nucleotides: TGTGCCAGCAGCTTGGGGATAGCGCTATCCTACGAGCAGTACTTC.

J is TRBJ2-1 and V is TRBV9, with D perhaps TRBD1 (6 bases). The CDR3 consists of 15 residues. Germline V gene data show CDR1 as SGDLS and CDR2 as YYNGEE. Deletions cut 0 bases from V and 5 bases from J, with 12 bases between. The CDR3 DNA reads as TGTGCCAGCAGCGTAGGGGGGCACCCGAACAATGAGCAGTTCTTC. It codes for CASSVGGHPNNEQFF.

V gene TRBV9 combines with J gene TRBJ2-7; a weak D match, TRBD1 (5 bases). The CDR3 loop spans 15 amino acids. V was pared by 3 bases and J by 5 bases, with 18 bases between. CDR1 is SGDLS, CDR2 YYNGEE, per germline. The CDR3 region is CASSGSPGRVDEQYF. The CDR3 DNA reads as TGTGCCAGCAGCGGGAGCCCTGGCAGGGTGGACGAGCAGTACTTC. Drawing the rest from reference TRBV9 and TRBJ2-7, the complete variable domain is DSGVTQTPKHLITATGQRVTLRCSPRSGDLSVYWYQQSLDQGLQFLIQYYNGEERAKGNILERFSAQQFPDLHSELNLSSLELGDSALYFCASSGSPGRVDEQYFGPGTRLTVT.

This clone was counted at least ten times. This chain uses TRBV15 with TRBJ2-1; 8 nucleotides match TRBD2. J lost 8 bases, V lost 0 bases, and 9 bases had no gene match. The CDR3 extends over 16 amino acids. Germline CDR1 reads LNHNV; CDR2 reads YYDKDF (reference sequence). The CDR3 region is CATSRDRSGSGDEQFF. The CDR3 coding sequence is TGTGCCACCAGCAGAGATAGGAGCGGGAGTGGCGATGAGCAGTTCTTC.

This clone has a handful of counts. The chain is built from TRBV5-1 and TRBJ2-5; 8 nucleotides align to TRBD2. The J segment lost 3 bases and the V segment lost 4 bases, leaving 5 bases of the junction unmatched. There are 14 residues in the CDR3. The germline V gene has CDR1 SGHRS and CDR2 YFSETQ. Written as DNA, the CDR3 is TGCGCCAGCAGCGGGGGGACTAGGGAAGAGACCCAGTACTTC. This gives the protein CASSGGTREETQYF. The variable domain in full, completed from reference TRBV5-1 and TRBJ2-5, reads KAGVTQTPRYLIKTRGQQVTLSCSPISGHRSVSWYQQTPGQGLQFLFEYFSETQRNKGNFPGRFSGRQFSNSRSEMNVSTLELGDSALYLCASSGGTREETQYFGPGTRLLVL.

As to this clone: Other DNA sequences in the sample encode the same CDR3. The chain combines TRBV9 with TRBJ2-5; D uncertain. Trimming cost V 1 base and J 2 bases, with 6 bases left between them. Germline CDR1 and CDR2: SGDLS and YYNGEE. CDR3 size: 13 residues. The CDR3 nucleotides are TGTGCCAGCAGCGTAAGCGTACAAGAGACCCAGTACTTC. This gives the protein CASSVSVQETQYF.

This clone has more than one count but fewer than ten. CDR3 bases: TGTGCCAGCAGCCGAGGCGGACAGAAACTGTTTTTT. Protein product: CASSRGGQKLFF. The chain links TRBV14 to TRBJ1-4; maybe TRBD1 (6 bases). The germline CDR1 and CDR2 sequences are SGHDN and FVKESK. The CDR3 loop spans 12 amino acids. V was pared by 4 bases and J by 11 bases, with 11 bases between.

In its sample, this clone was seen a few times. The V call is TRBV9, the J call TRBJ2-7, with 9 bases fitting TRBD2. Looked up from germline, CDR1 is SGDLS and CDR2 is YYNGEE. The CDR3 totals 16 residues. The V and J ends lost 0 bases and 2 bases, in that order; junction bases with no gene match: 6. The CDR3 DNA follows: TGTGCCAGCAGCGTAGACTTCGGCGGGGGGGCCTACGAGCAGTACTTC. This encodes CASSVDFGGGAYEQYF.

This clone was observed a few times. The chain is built from TRBV7-9 and TRBJ1-2, with D tentatively TRBD1 (6 bases). The CDR3 spans 13 residues. Germline loops: CDR1 SEHNR, CDR2 FQNEAQ (reference sequence). Trimming took off 5 bases at V and 2 bases at J, with 9 bases between the two ends. DNA of the CDR3: TGTGCCAGCAGCGGACAGACCAACTATGGCTACACCTTC. Amino acids: CASSGQTNYGYTF.